Each of the 21 T cell receptor beta chains below was sequenced from the same sample in a study of blood T cell repertoires in COVID-19. Assay: immunoSEQ multiplex PCR; the TCRdb copy retains only in-frame clones and omits some. The data contain 250,000 to 300,000 clones, approximately 86% of them seen just once; the ten biggest clones take up 13%. Source material: peripheral blood. Source of these receptors: a woman between 70 and 85 years old with COVID-19, enrolled during active disease.

CDR3 sequence (DNA): TGTGCCACCAGTGATCCAGGGACAGGGTATGGCTACACCTTC. Translated: CATSDPGTGYGYTF. This chain connects TRBV24-1 to TRBJ1-2; TRBD1 agrees at 9 bases. There are 14 residues in the CDR3. V lost 3 bases and J lost 5; bases outside the gene matches: 3. Germline assignment: CDR1 KGHDR and CDR2 SFDVKD.

V usage is TRBV10-3 and J usage is TRBJ2-1; TRBD2 matches at 8 bases. CDR1 is ENHRY and CDR2 is SYGVKD in the germline V gene. This CDR3 contains 13 residues. Trimming took 0 bases from V and 9 from J; bases not matched to a gene: 1. The CDR3 DNA is TGTGCCATCAGTGAGTCGACTAGCGTTGAGCAGTTCTTC. The encoded protein is CAISESTSVEQFF.

The J gene is TRBJ1-6, the V gene TRBV28; TRBD1 matches at 7 bases. Losses at the gene ends were 8 bases for V and 5 bases for J; bases not matched to a gene: 12. The CDR3 covers 16 residues. Per germline, CDR1 MDHEN and CDR2 SYDVKM. CDR3 sequence: CASCTSGTVDNSPLHF. DNA of the CDR3: TGTGCCAGCTGTACTTCCGGGACAGTGGATAATTCACCCCTCCACTTT.

The rearrangement links TRBV11-2 to TRBJ1-2; no reliable D call. This CDR3 has 13 residues. Trimming took 3 bases from V and 4 from J, leaving 9 bases between them. Germline CDR1 reads SGHAT; CDR2 reads FQNNGV. CDR3: CASSFGEGYGYTF. CDR3 sequence (DNA): TGTGCCAGCAGCTTCGGGGAAGGCTATGGCTACACCTTC.

The gene calls are TRBV10-3 and TRBJ1-1, with 7 positions matching TRBD1. In germline, CDR1 is ENHRY, CDR2 SYGVKD. V was pared by 3 bases and J by 8 bases, with 3 bases of the junction left unmatched. The CDR3 has 12 amino acids. CDR3 nucleotide sequence: TGTGCCATCAGTGAAGGGGGCGGCGAAGCTTTCTTT. It is translated as CAISEGGGEAFF.

The chain joins TRBV2 to TRBJ1-3, with a weak D call TRBD1 (6 bases). From germline, CDR1 is SNHLY and CDR2 FYNNEI. V lost 7 bases and J lost 3, with 19 bases in between. The CDR3 has 16 residues. Here the CDR3 reads CASTLGRGAFGNTIYF. DNA for the CDR3: TGTGCCAGCACCCTCGGGAGGGGGGCTTTTGGAAACACCATATATTTT.

CDR3 sequence: CASSLGGGLDTEAFF. The CDR3 bases are TGTGCCAGCAGCTTAGGAGGGGGATTAGACACTGAAGCTTTCTTT. The chain combines TRBV7-2 with TRBJ1-1; maybe TRBD1 (6 bases). The V gene lost 1 base and the J gene lost 3 bases, with 12 bases spanning the gap. The germline CDR1 and CDR2 sequences are SGHTA and FQGNSA. The CDR3 is made up of 15 amino acids.

The chain links TRBV12-3 or TRBV12-4 to TRBJ2-4; D may be TRBD2 (6 bases). The CDR3 loop spans 12 amino acids. Trimming took 3 bases from V and 9 from J, leaving 9 bases between them. CDR3 nucleotide sequence: TGTGCCAGCAGTTTTCCGGAGGGCATTCAGTACTTC. As protein: CASSFPEGIQYF.

The chain uses TRBV2 and TRBJ2-7; possible D gene TRBD1, 6 bases. From germline, CDR1 is SNHLY and CDR2 FYNNEI. Trimming took off 8 bases at V and 1 base at J, with 12 bases between the two ends. CDR3 length: 13 amino acids. For the CDR3, the DNA is TGTGCCAGCCTCGGGACATATTCCTACGAGCAGTACTTC. This encodes CASLGTYSYEQYF.

This clone was detected only once. The chain is built from TRBV5-6 and TRBJ1-6; 8 nucleotides align to TRBD1. Germline-derived CDR1 and CDR2 are SGHDT and YYEEEE. Losses at the gene ends were 3 bases for V and 9 bases for J; bases not matched to a gene: 5. The CDR3 consists of 14 residues. CDR3 sequence reads: CASSYRQGSSPLHF. The CDR3, as DNA: TGTGCCAGCAGCTACCGACAGGGGAGTTCACCCCTCCACTTT.

The chain is built from TRBV13 and TRBJ1-2, with 7 bases identical to TRBD1. CDR3 size: 15 residues. The J segment lost 4 bases and the V segment lost 5 bases, leaving 10 bases of the junction unmatched. Per germline, CDR1 PRHDT and CDR2 FYEKMQ (reference sequence). This chain's CDR3 is CASSRRSDRRYGYTF. The CDR3 DNA reads as TGTGCCAGCAGCCGACGTTCGGACAGGCGCTATGGCTACACCTTC. Combining the CDR3 with reference TRBV13 and TRBJ1-2 gives the whole variable domain AAGVIQSPRHLIKEKRETATLKCYPIPRHDTVYWYQQGPGQDPQFLISFYEKMQSDKGSIPDRFSAQQFSDYHSELNMSSLELGDSALYFCASSRRSDRRYGYTFGSGTRLTVV.

This sequence joins TRBV7-8 and TRBJ1-4; D gene unclear. V was shortened by 3 bases and J by 8 bases, with 22 bases between the two germline ends. The CDR3 length is 17 residues. Germline-derived CDR1 and CDR2 are SGHVS and FQNEAQ. The CDR3 coding sequence is TGTGCCAGCAGCTTCCTCGGGGAGTGGGCCGGTAGGGAAAAACTGTTTTTT. This translates into CASSFLGEWAGREKLFF. The complete variable domain, with remaining parts taken from reference TRBV7-8 and TRBJ1-4, reads GAGVSQSPRYKVAKRGQDVALRCDPISGHVSLFWYQQALGQGPEFLTYFQNEAQLDKSGLPSDRFFAERPEGSVSTLKIQRTQQEDSAVYLCASSFLGEWAGREKLFFGSGTQLSVL.

The rearrangement links TRBV11-2 to TRBJ2-7, with D perhaps TRBD1 (6 bases). Trimming removed 4 bases from V and 6 bases from J, with 10 bases in between. Germline loops: CDR1 SGHAT, CDR2 FQNNGV. The CDR3 has 12 residues. The CDR3 DNA reads as TGTGCCAGCAGCTCAGGGGAACGCGAGCAGTACTTC. Protein product: CASSSGEREQYF.

About this clone: Germline is not matched at one junction end, which may reflect a read error. This chain links TRBV18 with TRBJ2-7; D remains unclear. This CDR3 has 14 amino acids. Germline lookup yields CDR1 KGHSH and CDR2 LQKENI. CDR3 sequence: CASAPDNAVYEQYF. Here the CDR3 DNA reads TGTGCCAGCGCACCCGACAACGCTGTCTACGAGCAGTACTTC.

This chain links TRBV7-2 with TRBJ1-6, with D possibly TRBD1 on 6 matching bases. The CDR3 extends over 15 amino acids. Germline loops: CDR1 SGHTA, CDR2 FQGNSA. V was trimmed by 3 bases and J by 10 bases, leaving 16 bases between them. The CDR3 sequence is CASSFIRDIGSPLHF. CDR3 DNA sequence: TGTGCCAGCAGCTTCATCCGGGACATAGGGTCACCCCTCCACTTT.

The chain joins TRBV18 to TRBJ1-1; 10 bases align to TRBD1. The CDR3 spans 17 residues. With V trimmed by 3 bases and J by 4 bases, 11 bases remained unmatched. The germline V gene encodes CDR1 KGHSH and CDR2 LQKENI. The CDR3 protein is CASSPRDRGLLSTEAFF. In nucleotides, the CDR3 is TGTGCCAGCTCACCGAGGGACAGGGGCCTACTAAGCACTGAAGCTTTCTTT.

This sequence joins TRBV10-3 and TRBJ1-5, with D tentatively TRBD1 (6 bases). Germline loops: CDR1 ENHRY, CDR2 SYGVKD. The CDR3 covers 16 residues. The V end was cut by 0 bases, the J end by 0 bases, with 9 bases between. The CDR3 nucleotides read TGTGCCATCAGTGAGTCTACAGGGTATAGCAATCAGCCCCAGCATTTT. Translation gives CAISESTGYSNQPQHF.

V gene TRBV9 combines with J gene TRBJ2-1; TRBD2 matches at 11 bases. CDR3 length: 17 residues. Germline V gene lookup returns CDR1 SGDLS and CDR2 YYNGEE. Trimming cost V 5 bases and J 7 bases; bases outside gene matches: 14. CDR3 protein: CASSPSALAGGTNEQFF. The CDR3 nucleotides are TGTGCCAGCAGTCCGAGCGCCCTAGCGGGGGGCACTAATGAGCAGTTCTTC.

CDR3 sequence reads: CASSLGGRLDYGYTF. CDR3 in DNA: TGTGCCAGCAGCTTAGGCGGGCGACTTGACTATGGCTACACCTTC. V and J are TRBV7-2 and TRBJ1-2; D remains ambiguous. CDR3 length: 15 amino acids. In germline, CDR1 is SGHTA, CDR2 FQGNSA. Trimming shortened V by 1 base and J by 3 bases, and 12 bases separated the two germline ends.

The rearrangement links TRBV28 to TRBJ1-1, with no clear D. Germline V CDR1 and CDR2: MDHEN, SYDVKM. Trimming removed 5 bases at V and 4 bases at J, with 17 bases between. This CDR3 is 15 amino acids long. The CDR3 nucleotides read TGTGCCAGCAGTCCCAATCCGGGAGGGAGCACTGAAGCTTTCTTT. Its protein product is CASSPNPGGSTEAFF.

The rearrangement joins TRBV7-8 to TRBJ2-1, with D possibly being TRBD2 (6 bases). This CDR3 region has 14 residues. The V end was cut by 5 bases, the J end by 4 bases, with 12 bases between. Per germline, CDR1 SGHVS and CDR2 FQNEAQ. CDR3: CASSDRDLYNEQFF. The CDR3 DNA reads TGTGCCAGCAGCGATCGGGACTTGTACAATGAGCAGTTCTTC.